These 18 T cell receptor beta chains share one sample of origin, sequenced in a study of blood T cell repertoires in COVID-19. Here immunoSEQ multiplex PCR was the method, and the copy in TCRdb shows in-frame clones only, minus some. Of around 230,000 clones in the sample, about 86% were seen once. Sequenced: PBMCs or T cells enriched from blood (not recorded which). The source is a woman between 40 and 55 years old with acute COVID-19.

This chain uses TRBV11-2 with TRBJ1-1; D gene unclear. Germline CDR1 SGHAT, CDR2 FQNNGV. Between the trimmed V and J ends, which lost 0 bases and 1 base, there was a span of 3 bases. The CDR3 extends over 13 amino acids. CDR3: CASSLDRNTEAFF. In DNA form, the CDR3 reads TGTGCCAGCAGCTTAGACAGGAACACTGAAGCTTTCTTT. Full variable domain (rest looked up from reference TRBV11-2 and TRBJ1-1): EAGVAQSPRYKIIEKRQSVAFWCNPISGHATLYWYQQILGQGPKLLIQFQNNGVVDDSQLPKDRFSAERLKGVDSTLKIQPAKLEDSAVYLCASSLDRNTEAFFGQGTRLTVV.

This chain connects TRBV5-1 to TRBJ2-6, with D possibly matching TRBD2 (5 bases). The CDR3 contains 16 residues. The V gene lost 6 bases and the J gene lost 4 bases, with 17 bases spanning the gap. Per the germline V gene, CDR1 is SGHRS and CDR2 is YFSETQ. The CDR3 reads CASTSSGVAGANVLTF. The DNA for the CDR3 is TGCGCCAGCACCTCCTCCGGGGTGGCCGGGGCCAACGTCCTGACTTTC.

This chain joins TRBV5-1 and TRBJ2-5, with 7 bases lining up with TRBD2. Germline V CDR1 and CDR2: SGHRS, YFSETQ. V shed 6 bases and J 3 bases; nucleotides not matched to a gene: 5. The CDR3 sequence is 13 residues long. The CDR3 loop is CASKAGAEETQYF. CDR3 in DNA: TGCGCCAGCAAGGCGGGAGCCGAAGAGACCCAGTACTTC.

The chain joins TRBV11-2 to TRBJ2-7; a possible D gene is TRBD1 (6 bases). This CDR3 has 14 amino acids. V lost 4 bases to trimming and J lost 6 bases, with 16 bases between them. Looked up from germline, CDR1 is SGHAT and CDR2 is FQNNGV. The CDR3 DNA is TGTGCCAGCAGCTCCACAGGGTTGGAGTCCGAGCAGTACTTC. Protein: CASSSTGLESEQYF.

The chain couples TRBV5-1 to TRBJ1-3, with D possibly being TRBD1 (5 bases). Per the germline V gene, CDR1 is SGHRS and CDR2 is YFSETQ. The CDR3 sequence is 20 residues long. Deletions cut 0 bases from V and 0 bases from J, with 22 bases between. The CDR3 loop is CASSLASRGAESSSGNTIYF. CDR3 nucleotides: TGCGCCAGCAGCTTGGCCAGTCGTGGGGCAGAATCTAGCTCTGGAAACACCATATATTTT.

This clone was observed at least ten times. This chain uses TRBV27 with TRBJ1-2; 10 bases are shared with TRBD1. The CDR3 runs to 12 residues. V lost 10 bases and J lost 8; bases outside the gene matches: 7. Germline-derived CDR1 and CDR2 are MNHEY and SMNVEV (reference sequence). The CDR3 DNA sequence: TGTGCCACCAGGACAGGGGGGGACGGCTACACCTTC. Translating gives CATRTGGDGYTF.

On this clone: Different DNA sequences within this sample yield the same CDR3. The chain links TRBV20-1 to TRBJ2-1; weak D call: TRBD1 (5 bases). There are 11 residues in the CDR3. V was pared by 4 bases and J by 7 bases, with 8 bases between. Germline CDR1 DFQATT, CDR2 SNEGSKA (reference sequence). CDR3 region: CSATGKNEQFF. CDR3 in DNA: TGCAGTGCTACAGGGAAAAATGAGCAGTTCTTC.

The chain employs TRBV15 and TRBJ2-7, with 13 positions matching TRBD2. This CDR3 contains 15 residues. V lost 2 bases to trimming and J lost 5 bases; unmatched junction nucleotides: 3. The germline gives CDR1 LNHNV, CDR2 YYDKDF (reference sequence). CDR3 sequence reads: CATSRSTSGGDEQYF. In DNA form, the CDR3 reads TGTGCCACCAGCAGAAGTACTAGCGGGGGGGACGAGCAGTACTTC. Based on the CDR3 plus reference TRBV15 and TRBJ2-7, the full variable domain is DAMVIQNPRYQVTQFGKPVTLSCSQTLNHNVMYWYQQKSSQAPKLLFHYYDKDFNNEADTPDNFQSRRPNTSFCFLDIRSPGLGDTAMYLCATSRSTSGGDEQYFGPGTRLTVT.

V gene TRBV4-1 combines with J gene TRBJ2-7; 9 bases map to TRBD2. CDR1 and CDR2 (germline): MGHRA, YSYEKL. With 1 base clipped from V and 3 bases from J, the junction kept 10 bases outside the gene matches. This CDR3 spans 17 amino acids. The CDR3 DNA reads as TGCGCCAGCAGCCAAGTCAGAGCGGGAGGTCCTCTCTACGAGCAGTACTTC. It translates to CASSQVRAGGPLYEQYF.

The rearrangement links TRBV19 to TRBJ2-4; 7 nucleotides align to TRBD1. Germline assignment: CDR1 LNHDA and CDR2 SQIVND (reference sequence). Germline trimming cut 6 bases from V and 6 bases from J; bases unmatched to any gene: 8. The CDR3 covers 14 residues. CDR3 loop: CASSRQGWANIQYF. DNA for the CDR3: TGTGCCAGTAGCCGACAGGGATGGGCAAACATTCAGTACTTC.

This chain connects TRBV29-1 to TRBJ2-2; TRBD1 is a possible D gene (6 bases). Germline V gene sequence: CDR1 SQVTM, CDR2 ANQGSEA. The CDR3 totals 15 residues. Trimming took 5 bases from V and 4 from J, leaving 17 bases between them. The CDR3 DNA follows: TGCAGCGTTAACGTAGGGGGTTCGACCACCGGGGAGCTGTTTTTT. Protein product: CSVNVGGSTTGELFF.

CDR3 residues: CASSAKGTGANVLTF. CDR3 sequence (DNA): TGTGCCAGCAGCGCGAAGGGGACTGGGGCCAACGTCCTGACTTTC. The rearrangement links TRBV3-1 (or the pseudogene TRBV3-2) to TRBJ2-6, with TRBD1 as a possible D gene (5 bases). Germline V gives CDR1 LGHDT, CDR2 YNNKEL (reference sequence). V was trimmed by 5 bases and J by 2 bases, leaving 10 bases between them. The CDR3 extends over 15 amino acids.

The gene calls are TRBV25-1 and TRBJ1-1, with TRBD1 matching over 8 bases. The CDR3 sequence is 16 residues long. V lost 3 bases and J lost 5; bases outside the gene matches: 11. The germline V gene has CDR1 MGHDK and CDR2 SYGVNS. Here the CDR3 reads CASSETSGQGGTEAFF. CDR3 DNA: TGTGCCAGCAGTGAGACGAGCGGACAGGGTGGGACTGAAGCTTTCTTT.

The CDR3 region is CASSQDLPSVSTNEKLFF. The CDR3 DNA reads TGTGCCAGCAGCCAAGATCTGCCCAGCGTCTCAACTAATGAAAAACTGTTTTTT. The V call is TRBV3-1 (or the pseudogene TRBV3-2), the J call TRBJ1-4; no firm D call. CDR1 is LGHDT and CDR2 is YNNKEL in the germline V gene (reference sequence). The CDR3 loop spans 18 amino acids. Between the trimmed V and J ends, which lost 0 bases and 0 bases, there was a span of 14 bases.

V is TRBV2 and J is TRBJ2-1; TRBD2 aligns across 12 bases. The CDR3 sequence is 15 residues long. Germline-derived CDR1 and CDR2 are SNHLY and FYNNEI. V dropped 4 bases and J dropped 7; count of bases not matched to a gene: 5. The CDR3 loop is CASSGLAGVGNEQFF. Written as DNA, the CDR3 is TGTGCCAGCAGTGGACTAGCGGGAGTTGGTAATGAGCAGTTCTTC.

A few counts support this clone. The chain couples TRBV29-1 to TRBJ2-7; possibly TRBD1 or TRBD2 for D (6 bases each). The CDR3 contains 12 residues. Germline-derived CDR1 and CDR2 are SQVTM and ANQGSEA. Trimming took off 7 bases at V and 2 bases at J, with 12 bases between the two ends. This chain's CDR3 is CSGGAGPYEQYF. The CDR3 DNA reads as TGCAGCGGGGGGGCAGGGCCCTACGAGCAGTACTTC.

The V call is TRBV29-1, the J call TRBJ1-1, with TRBD1 identical over 7 bases. The CDR3 has 12 residues. CDR1 is SQVTM and CDR2 is ANQGSEA in the germline V gene. J lost 4 bases, V lost 4 bases, and 3 bases had no gene match. CDR3 coding DNA: TGCAGCGTTGCCCAGGGGGGCACTGAAGCTTTCTTT. This codes for CSVAQGGTEAFF.

V gene TRBV6-1 combines with J gene TRBJ2-4, with D possibly TRBD2 on 5 matching bases. The V gene's germline CDR1 is MNHNS and CDR2 SASEGT. Trimming shortened V by 0 bases and J by 0 bases, and 18 bases separated the two germline ends. The CDR3 consists of 19 residues. CDR3 nucleotide sequence: TGTGCCAGCAGTGAAGCGTCTGCGGGCCGGGCCCAAGCCAAAAACATTCAGTACTTC. Its translation: CASSEASAGRAQAKNIQYF.